These 10 T cell receptor beta chains came from one sample sequenced in a study of PD-L1 blockade in urothelial cancer. Method: immunoSEQ multiplex PCR; TCRdb's copy keeps in-frame clones and lacks some. Among 45,000 to 60,000 clones listed, approximately 83% were seen once. Time point meaning: pretreatment peripheral blood. The source was PBMCs, collected around atezolizumab (anti-PD-L1) treatment. The receptors were sampled from a man between 65 and 85 years old with urothelial cancer.

The chain employs TRBV28 and TRBJ1-3; D is possibly TRBD1 (5 bases). CDR3 length: 15 amino acids. V was cut by 6 bases and J by 2 bases, with 14 bases left in between. Per the germline V gene, CDR1 is MDHEN and CDR2 is SYDVKM. Here the CDR3 reads CASSPTVVTGNTIYF. CDR3 DNA: TGTGCCAGCAGCCCGACAGTTGTAACTGGAAACACCATATATTTT.

This clone is a singleton in its sample. This sequence joins TRBV5-4 and TRBJ2-1; 10 bases map to TRBD2. Germline CDR1 SGHNT, CDR2 YYREEE (reference sequence). V was pared by 2 bases and J by 9 bases, with 8 bases of the junction left unmatched. This CDR3 region has 15 residues. Written as DNA, the CDR3 is TGTGCCAGCAGCTTTGGGGCTAGCGGGAGAACTGAGCAGTTCTTC. Its protein product is CASSFGASGRTEQFF.

This chain uses TRBV19 with TRBJ1-4, with 7 bases matching TRBD1. The CDR3 is 15 residues long. CDR1 and CDR2 from the germline V gene are LNHDA and SQIVND (reference sequence). The V segment lost 3 bases and the J segment 4 bases; nucleotides outside the gene matches: 5. The CDR3 nucleotides are TGTGCCAGTAGTATCTGGGACAGTCGTAATGAAAAACTGTTTTTT. It translates to CASSIWDSRNEKLFF.

The chain combines TRBV30 with TRBJ1-1; D remains unclear. Germline V gene sequence: CDR1 GTSNPN, CDR2 SVGIG (reference sequence). V dropped 2 bases and J dropped 6 bases, with 10 bases sitting between them. This CDR3 contains 12 residues. The CDR3 DNA follows: TGTGCCTGGAGTACAGTAGAGCCTGAAGCTTTCTTT. This translates into CAWSTVEPEAFF.

The chain uses TRBV4-2 and TRBJ2-1, with TRBD2 matching over 8 bases. The ends lost 0 bases at V and 8 bases at J; junction bases unmatched: 12. CDR3 size: 17 residues. CDR1 LGHNA and CDR2 YNFKEQ come from the germline V gene. CDR3 loop: CASSQDFSGGAIYEQFF. The CDR3 DNA sequence: TGTGCCAGCAGCCAAGATTTCTCGGGAGGGGCTATATATGAGCAGTTCTTC.

The V gene is TRBV6-4, the J gene TRBJ2-3; 10 nucleotides match TRBD2. The CDR3 spans 15 residues. The V gene end was trimmed by 6 bases and the J gene end by 6 bases; junction bases not matched to a gene: 9. Germline values: CDR1 MRHNA, CDR2 SNTAGT. Written as DNA, the CDR3 is TGTGCCAGCAGGATGGAAGCGGGAGGGTTGGATACGCAGTATTTT. Residues: CASRMEAGGLDTQYF.

The chain links TRBV29-1 to TRBJ1-2, with 9 bases identical to TRBD1. CDR1 and CDR2 from the germline V gene are SQVTM and ANQGSEA. This CDR3 region has 13 residues. Trimming took 6 bases from V and 5 from J; bases not matched to a gene: 7. CDR3 nucleotide sequence: TGCAGCGTCCAGGGACAGGGTTCGTATGGCTACACCTTC. This translates into CSVQGQGSYGYTF. The complete variable domain, with remaining parts taken from reference TRBV29-1 and TRBJ1-2, reads SAVISQKPSRDICQRGTSLTIQCQVDSQVTMMFWYRQQPGQSLTLIATANQGSEATYESGFVIDKFPISRPNLTFSTLTVSNMSPEDSSIYLCSVQGQGSYGYTFGSGTRLTVV.

This chain links TRBV7-9 with TRBJ2-5, with D possibly matching TRBD2 (7 bases). The germline CDR1 and CDR2 sequences are SEHNR and FQNEAQ (reference sequence). Trimming stripped 4 bases from V and 5 bases from J, with 17 bases between. The CDR3 is 15 residues long. CDR3 bases: TGTGCCAGCAGCTCCGTGGGGGGGCGCGGGGAGACCCAGTACTTC. This codes for CASSSVGGRGETQYF.

The genes are TRBV11-2 and TRBJ2-2; D might be TRBD1 (6 bases). The CDR3 is 14 residues long. CDR1 and CDR2 from the germline V gene are SGHAT and FQNNGV. Trimming removed 5 bases from V and 6 bases from J, with 13 bases in between. CDR3 DNA: TGTGCCAGCAGCCCCCAGGGGCGGTCCGGGGAGCTGTTTTTT. Protein: CASSPQGRSGELFF.

V and J are TRBV5-5 and TRBJ2-2, with 8 bases matching TRBD1. Germline-derived CDR1 and CDR2 are SGHKS and YYEKEE (reference sequence). The CDR3 totals 16 residues. V shed 2 bases, J shed 3 bases, and the junction held 6 bases outside the gene matches. The CDR3 is CASSFAGGRDTGELFF. As DNA, the CDR3 is TGTGCCAGCAGCTTCGCAGGGGGCCGGGACACCGGGGAGCTGTTTTTT.